The next 14 T cell receptor beta chains were all read from a single sample in a study of CD8 T cells in Susac syndrome. Random hexamers were used to reverse transcribe 0.5 to 1 ug of RNA. Each CDR3 protein is one row after TCRdb ran MiXCR on the immunoSEQ multiplex PCR reads. The sample consists of 200,000 to 250,000 distinct CDR3 sequences, 95% of them appearing once. The specimen was CD4+ T cells from PBMCs. These receptor sequences come from a human donor with multiple sclerosis.

The chain has TRBV6-6 and TRBJ1-2, with no clear D. In germline, CDR1 is MNHNY, CDR2 SVGAGI (reference sequence). V was clipped by 2 bases and J by 2 bases, with 6 bases between them. CDR3 length equals 13 residues. In DNA form, the CDR3 reads TGTGCCAGCAGTTACCCGCAAAACTATGGCTACACCTTC. The encoded protein is CASSYPQNYGYTF.

The chain has TRBV30 and TRBJ2-6; D is possibly TRBD1 (6 bases). Germline V gives CDR1 GTSNPN, CDR2 SVGIG (reference sequence). This CDR3 comprises 14 residues. V was clipped by 0 bases and J by 12 bases, with 15 bases between them. This CDR3 is CAWSVGTIPGVLTF. CDR3 sequence (DNA): TGTGCCTGGAGTGTGGGGACAATCCCTGGCGTCCTGACTTTC.

CDR3 in DNA: TGTGCCAGCAGCTTATTGGGGGGTCCCGAGGATACGCAGTATTTT. This codes for CASSLLGGPEDTQYF. The chain links TRBV11-2 to TRBJ2-3, with D possibly matching TRBD2 (6 bases). This CDR3 comprises 15 residues. Trimming took 2 bases from V and 6 from J, leaving 15 bases between them. CDR1 and CDR2 from the germline V gene are SGHAT and FQNNGV.

The chain has TRBV12-3 or TRBV12-4 and TRBJ2-1; no firm D call. V gave up 0 bases and J gave up 9 bases, with 6 bases separating them. The CDR3 spans 12 residues. The CDR3 protein is CASSLAASEQFF. The CDR3 DNA sequence: TGTGCCAGCAGTTTAGCAGCGAGTGAGCAGTTCTTC.

This clonotype has only one observation. This chain uses TRBV12-3 or TRBV12-4 with TRBJ2-6; D unresolved. The CDR3 spans 15 residues. V was pared by 6 bases and J by 1 base, with 10 bases between. CDR3 DNA sequence: TGTGCCAGCAGCCAAGGGAATTCTGGGGCCAACGTCCTGACTTTC. It translates to CASSQGNSGANVLTF.

The genes are TRBV25-1 and TRBJ1-2, with D maybe TRBD1 (5 bases). Trimming pared 1 base from V and 4 bases from J, leaving 7 bases between. This CDR3 is 13 amino acids long. Germline values: CDR1 MGHDK, CDR2 SYGVNS. The DNA for the CDR3 is TGTGCCAGCAGTGAATTAACAGGCTATGGCTACACCTTC. Protein product: CASSELTGYGYTF.

The V gene is TRBV9, the J gene TRBJ2-2; D is unclear. V was shortened by 0 bases and J by 7 bases, with 7 bases between the two germline ends. CDR3 length: 13 amino acids. Germline CDR1 and CDR2: SGDLS and YYNGEE. The CDR3 DNA follows: TGTGCCAGCAGCGTAGATACTTTCGGGGAGCTGTTTTTT. Amino acid sequence: CASSVDTFGELFF.

This clonotype was observed a single time. V usage is TRBV4-2 and J usage is TRBJ1-6; maybe TRBD1 (5 bases). Looked up from germline, CDR1 is LGHNA and CDR2 is YNFKEQ. There are 15 residues in the CDR3. V dropped 0 bases and J dropped 10 bases, with 13 bases sitting between them. The CDR3 here is CASSQEVQGGSPLHF. In DNA, the CDR3 is TGTGCCAGCAGCCAAGAGGTGCAGGGAGGCTCACCCCTCCACTTT.

V is TRBV6-5 and J is TRBJ1-1; the match to TRBD1 covers 7 bases. With V trimmed by 7 bases and J by 1 base, 3 bases remained unmatched. CDR3 length: 13 amino acids. Germline loops: CDR1 MNHEY, CDR2 SVGAGI. This chain's CDR3 is CASTRTGNTEAFF. The DNA for the CDR3 is TGTGCCAGCACCCGGACAGGGAACACTGAAGCTTTCTTT.

The V call is TRBV5-6, the J call TRBJ2-5; TRBD2 aligns across 7 bases. The CDR3 covers 14 residues. The V gene end was trimmed by 7 bases and the J gene end by 4 bases; junction bases not matched to a gene: 10. Germline CDR1 and CDR2: SGHDT and YYEEEE. The CDR3 bases are TGTGCCAGCCGCCGCCCGGGGGGAGGAGAGACCCAGTACTTC. Translation gives CASRRPGGGETQYF.

The count of this clonotype is one. The chain employs TRBV29-1 and TRBJ1-1; D is possibly TRBD1 (5 bases). V lost 7 bases and J 1 base, leaving 13 bases between the germline ends. CDR3 length: 13 amino acids. CDR1 is SQVTM, CDR2 ANQGSEA, per germline. CDR3 nucleotides: TGCAGCGGTACTGGGACGGCGAACACTGAAGCTTTCTTT. It is translated as CSGTGTANTEAFF.

This clonotype was seen more than once but under ten times. This chain joins TRBV7-2 and TRBJ2-5; no definite D call. The CDR3 contains 13 residues. Trimming took off 0 bases at V and 5 bases at J, with 7 bases between the two ends. The germline V gene encodes CDR1 SGHTA and CDR2 FQGNSA. CDR3 sequence reads: CASSLALRETQYF. CDR3 nucleotides: TGTGCCAGCAGCTTAGCGTTACGGGAGACCCAGTACTTC.

The chain combines TRBV6-4 with TRBJ1-1; maybe TRBD1 (5 bases). Looked up from germline, CDR1 is MRHNA and CDR2 is SNTAGT. This CDR3 is 13 amino acids long. V lost 4 bases, J lost 0 bases, and 6 bases lay in between. CDR3 in amino acids: CASSATVNTEAFF. For the CDR3, the DNA is TGTGCCAGCAGTGCGACAGTGAACACTGAAGCTTTCTTT.

V gene TRBV2 combines with J gene TRBJ1-1; D perhaps matches TRBD1 (6 bases). The CDR3 sequence is 14 residues long. V lost 6 bases and J 1 base, leaving 12 bases between the germline ends. The germline V gene has CDR1 SNHLY and CDR2 FYNNEI. DNA of the CDR3: TGTGCCAGCAGAACCGGGACACAGAACACTGAAGCTTTCTTT. This codes for CASRTGTQNTEAFF. Variable domain in full (rest from reference TRBV2 and TRBJ1-1): EPEVTQTPSHQVTQMGQEVILRCVPISNHLYFYWYRQILGQKVEFLVSFYNNEISEKSEIFDDQFSVERPDGSNFTLKIRSTKLEDSAMYFCASRTGTQNTEAFFGQGTRLTVV.